This T cell receptor (beta chain) appears in the sequencing data of a study of T cell responses to AZD1222 COVID-19 vaccine. Study overall: Timing groups of about 4 and about 12 weeks for second doses were pooled. The study's findings and limits: White British people made up most donors, females outnumbered males, and clonal diversity was possibly underestimated.

On this clone: The antigen is unknown.

Produced via immunoSEQ multiplex PCR; TCRdb's table is partial and in-frame only. Here the sample spans approximately 160,000 clones, about nine tenths being singletons. The sequences come from peripheral blood, collected on day 0 of AZD1222 vaccination. The receptor comes from an adult in good health.

This chain's CDR3 is CASKLPRGPETQYF. In nucleotides, the CDR3 is TGTGCCAGCAAATTACCCAGGGGTCCAGAGACCCAGTACTTC. J is TRBJ2-5 and V is TRBV6-4, with D perhaps TRBD1 (6 bases). This CDR3 is built from 14 residues. From germline, CDR1 is MRHNA and CDR2 SNTAGT. Trimming pared 7 bases from V and 4 bases from J, leaving 16 bases between.